A selection of T cell receptor beta chains follows, all from one sample in a study of blood T cell repertoires in COVID-19. The protocol was immunoSEQ multiplex PCR, while the TCRdb copy is restricted to in-frame clones and leaves out a portion. The data hold around 250,000 clones, with 86% observed a single time. Sequenced sample: peripheral blood. The receptors stem from an elderly man with acute or convalescent COVID-19. Both conserved end residues are part of each CDR3. The order of the fields is J gene, V gene, clone size, D gene, CDR3 DNA, CDR3 protein. D genes are given only for firm matches. Expanded clones are given a class, and other clones once, few, many or no size at all.

J gene: TRBJ2-4; V gene: TRBV3-1/TRBV3-2; clone size: -; D gene: TRBD1; CDR3 DNA: TGTGCCAGCAGCCCCAGGCCACGCGACAGGGGAGAAGCCAAAAACATTCAGTACTTC; CDR3 protein: CASSPRPRDRGEAKNIQYF
J gene: TRBJ1-6; V gene: TRBV28; clone size: once; D gene: -; CDR3 DNA: TGTGCCAGCAGTTCTCCAGAGGGCGGAGGGTCACCCCTCCACTTT; CDR3 protein: CASSSPEGGGSPLHF
J gene: TRBJ1-1; V gene: TRBV2; clone size: -; D gene: -; CDR3 DNA: TGTGCCAGCAGTGCTGAGGGAAACACTGAAGCTTTCTTT; CDR3 protein: CASSAEGNTEAFF
J gene: TRBJ1-1; V gene: TRBV7-2; clone size: -; D gene: -; CDR3 DNA: TGTGCCAGCAGCAATGGGGGGAGTCGGACTGAAGCTTTCTTT; CDR3 protein: CASSNGGSRTEAFF
J gene: TRBJ2-7; V gene: TRBV28; clone size: -; D gene: TRBD1; CDR3 DNA: TGTGCCAGCAGTGCCCCAGGGGGCCCTCTGAACCACGAGCAGTACTTC; CDR3 protein: CASSAPGGPLNHEQYF
J gene: TRBJ1-5; V gene: TRBV19; clone size: -; D gene: TRBD1; CDR3 DNA: TGTGCCAGTCAGGGGGCTTATAGCAATCAGCCCCAGCATTTT; CDR3 protein: CASQGAYSNQPQHF
J gene: TRBJ2-1; V gene: TRBV12-3/TRBV12-4; clone size: -; D gene: -; CDR3 DNA: TGTGCCAGCAGCGGAACAGAATACAATGAGCAGTTCTTC; CDR3 protein: CASSGTEYNEQFF
J gene: TRBJ2-1; V gene: TRBV19; clone size: -; D gene: TRBD2; CDR3 DNA: TGTGCCAGTAGGCGGACTAGCGGCTTAGTCGATGAGCAGTTCTTC; CDR3 protein: CASRRTSGLVDEQFF
J gene: TRBJ2-7; V gene: TRBV4-1; clone size: once; D gene: TRBD1; CDR3 DNA: TGCGCCAGCAGCCAAAGGAGGGGGGGATCCGGGACAGGGTACTACGAGCAGTACTTC; CDR3 protein: CASSQRRGGSGTGYYEQYF
J gene: TRBJ1-2; V gene: TRBV5-1; clone size: few; D gene: -; CDR3 DNA: TGCGCCAGCAGCTTGGCCGGACAGTATCTCTATGGCTACACCTTC; CDR3 protein: CASSLAGQYLYGYTF
J gene: TRBJ1-2; V gene: TRBV28; clone size: few; D gene: -; CDR3 DNA: TGTGCCAGCAGTGCCCTCACAAATGGCTACACCTTC; CDR3 protein: CASSALTNGYTF
J gene: TRBJ2-1; V gene: TRBV9; clone size: -; D gene: TRBD2; CDR3 DNA: TGTGCCAGCAGCGTAGAGGGAGCGGGGAGGTACAATGAGCAGTTCTTC; CDR3 protein: CASSVEGAGRYNEQFF
J gene: TRBJ1-4; V gene: TRBV27; clone size: -; D gene: TRBD1; CDR3 DNA: TGTGCCAGCAGTACACAACCACAGGGGGCGACTAATGAAAAACTGTTTTTT; CDR3 protein: CASSTQPQGATNEKLFF
J gene: TRBJ2-3; V gene: TRBV13; clone size: -; D gene: TRBD2; CDR3 DNA: TGTGCCAGCAGCTTAAGGGCGGGAGGTGCTAGCACAGATACGCAGTATTTT; CDR3 protein: CASSLRAGGASTDTQYF
J gene: TRBJ2-7; V gene: TRBV29-1; clone size: -; D gene: TRBD2; CDR3 DNA: TGCAGCGTGCTCATGGGGGGGGTCCAGCAGTACTTC; CDR3 protein: CSVLMGGVQQYF
J gene: TRBJ2-7; V gene: TRBV28; clone size: -; D gene: TRBD1; CDR3 DNA: TGTGCCAGCAATAGCCGACAGGGTTACGTCTCCTACGAGCAGTACTTC; CDR3 protein: CASNSRQGYVSYEQYF
J gene: TRBJ2-1; V gene: TRBV19; clone size: once; D gene: -; CDR3 DNA: TGTGCCAGTAGTATTACAGGGTTATCCTACAATGAGCAGTTCTTC; CDR3 protein: CASSITGLSYNEQFF
J gene: TRBJ1-6; V gene: TRBV9; clone size: -; D gene: -; CDR3 DNA: TGTGCCAGCAGCCTCGGGATGGTTAATTCACCCCTCCACTTT; CDR3 protein: CASSLGMVNSPLHF
J gene: TRBJ2-7; V gene: TRBV25-1; clone size: -; D gene: TRBD2; CDR3 DNA: TGTGCCAGCAGTGAAGAGAAGGCGCTAGCGGACCGCTACGAGCAGTACTTC; CDR3 protein: CASSEEKALADRYEQYF
J gene: TRBJ2-1; V gene: TRBV2; clone size: -; D gene: TRBD2; CDR3 DNA: TGTGCCAGCATAACGACTAGCGGGAGTTTGGGAAATGAGCAGTTCTTC; CDR3 protein: CASITTSGSLGNEQFF
J gene: TRBJ2-1; V gene: TRBV28; clone size: -; D gene: -; CDR3 DNA: TGTGCCAGCAGATCGAGCGGTTGGAGCTCCTACAATGAGCAGTTCTTC; CDR3 protein: CASRSSGWSSYNEQFF
J gene: TRBJ2-2; V gene: TRBV3-1/TRBV3-2; clone size: -; D gene: -; CDR3 DNA: TGTGCCAGCAGCCAAGGCGGTGGCATAACCGGGGAGCTGTTTTTT; CDR3 protein: CASSQGGGITGELFF
J gene: TRBJ2-7; V gene: TRBV10-3; clone size: -; D gene: -; CDR3 DNA: TGTGCCATCAGTGAGGGGGGGCTAAGGGACAGCTTCAACGAGCAGTACTTC; CDR3 protein: CAISEGGLRDSFNEQYF
J gene: TRBJ1-2; V gene: TRBV28; clone size: -; D gene: TRBD1; CDR3 DNA: TGTGCCAGCAGTTCCTCCGGGACAGTTTATGGCTACACCTTC; CDR3 protein: CASSSSGTVYGYTF